This T cell receptor beta chain was captured in a study of blood T cell repertoires in COVID-19. Study-level information: Samples of COVID-19 (acute and convalescent) were obtained from the United States, Italy and Spain. PBMCs, B-cell-depleted T cells, or T cells were the source of the cDNA or gDNA that made up the material.

Authors' processing steps: Amplifying reference gene primers gave estimates of nucleated cell counts. Profiling relied on immunoSEQ multiplex PCR, and the TCRdb table lists in-frame clones only, not all of them. The D gene and trimming were derived from the DNA, and the V and J assignments and clone size from that table. The top ten hold around 3% of the sample, which has 200,000 to 250,000 clones, about 86% seen once. From germline, CDR1 is LGHDT and CDR2 YNNKEL (reference sequence). V lost 7 bases and J 4 bases, leaving 11 bases between the germline ends. The CDR3 extends over 13 amino acids. The sample taken for sequencing was peripheral blood. The source of this sequence is a woman in her 30s who had recovered from COVID-19. The genes are TRBV3-1 (or the pseudogene TRBV3-2) and TRBJ1-3; D is unclear. The CDR3: CASNIPAGNTIYF. CDR3 bases: TGTGCCAGCAACATACCAGCGGGAAACACCATATATTTT.